This entry features one TCR beta chain sequence. What it recognizes is unknown. The record originates from a study of PD-L1 blockade in urothelial cancer. Background on the study: The median number of T cells present in blood samples was fewer than 150,000. Whole-study findings and limits: Enhanced expansion of tumor-associated blood clones at 3 weeks characterized durable-benefit patients.

Time point meaning: pretreatment peripheral blood. Germline V gives CDR1 MGHRA, CDR2 YSYEKL. The V end lost 4 bases, the J end lost 4 bases, and 10 bases lay between the germline ends. CDR3 length: 14 residues. Here immunoSEQ multiplex PCR was the method, and the copy in TCRdb shows in-frame clones only, minus some. The sample carries about 51,000 clones, about 82% recorded once. The sequence came from a man aged 55 to 70 with urothelial cancer. The sample here was PBMCs, taken around atezolizumab (anti-PD-L1) treatment. The chain joins TRBV4-1 to TRBJ1-4; D call uncertain. In nucleotides, the CDR3 is TGCGCCAGCAGCCGCGGAATCGTTAATGAAAAACTGTTTTTT. It specifies CASSRGIVNEKLFF.